This entry lists 31 T cell receptor beta chains sequenced from one sample in a study of cytomegalovirus exposure and HLA in healthy donors (dated by TCRdb to between 2016 and 2019). The library was made by the immunoSEQ multiplex PCR assay. For the multiplex PCR, a mixture combining 60 forward primers for TCR Vbeta segments and 13 reverse primers for TCR Jbeta segments was used. TCRdb limited this immuneACCESS table to in-frame rearrangements with V and J called. A share of clones is missing; checked studies link under half to unresolved V genes, and the rest is unexplained. In this sample the table shows roughly 120,000 clones, about 70% of which occur a single time. The ten largest account for over 10% of the sample. The material sequenced was PBMCs. These receptor sequences come from a woman in her sixties in good health and CMV-seropositive.

The chain recombines TRBV5-5 with TRBJ2-1, with D maybe TRBD1 (6 bases). The V end lost 0 bases, the J end lost 2 bases, and 9 bases lay between the germline ends. The CDR3 loop spans 15 amino acids. CDR1 and CDR2 from the germline V gene are SGHKS and YYEKEE (reference sequence). The CDR3 region is CASSLGRGTYNEQFF. CDR3 nucleotides: TGTGCCAGCAGCTTGGGCAGGGGAACCTACAATGAGCAGTTCTTC.

V usage is TRBV19 and J usage is TRBJ1-1; TRBD1 agrees at 9 bases. Germline CDR1 is LNHDA and CDR2 is SQIVND (reference sequence). V gave up 3 bases and J gave up 5 bases; unmatched junction bases: 7. This CDR3 has 15 amino acids. Here the CDR3 reads CASSIRDRVLTEAFF. CDR3 DNA sequence: TGTGCCAGTAGTATCCGGGACAGGGTATTGACTGAAGCTTTCTTT.

The table lists this clone with a few counts. The chain couples TRBV7-3 to TRBJ1-1, with a weak D call TRBD1 (5 bases). Germline V CDR1 and CDR2: SGHTA, FQGTGA. The CDR3 is made up of 13 amino acids. V was trimmed by 6 bases and J by 1 base, leaving 9 bases between them. The CDR3 nucleotides are TGTGCCAGCAGACTTACAGGGAACACTGAAGCTTTCTTT. Protein: CASRLTGNTEAFF. The variable domain in full, with the rest retrieved from reference TRBV7-3 and TRBJ1-1, is GAGVSQTPSNKVTEKGKYVELRCDPISGHTALYWYRQSLGQGPEFLIYFQGTGAADDSGLPNDRFFAVRPEGSVSTLKIQRTERGDSAVYLCASRLTGNTEAFFGQGTRLTVV.

V is TRBV10-3 and J is TRBJ1-1; 9 bases agree with TRBD1. This CDR3 has 13 residues. The ends lost 5 bases at V and 7 bases at J; junction bases unmatched: 5. CDR1 ENHRY and CDR2 SYGVKD come from the germline V gene. The CDR3 DNA reads as TGTGCCATCAGTACTGACAGGGGGTTTGAAGCTTTCTTT. The encoded protein is CAISTDRGFEAFF.

This clone was seen only once. Mismatch with germline at one junction end may stem from a read error. The chain carries TRBV4-2 and TRBJ1-1, with 10 nucleotides matching TRBD1. Germline V gene lookup returns CDR1 LGHNA and CDR2 YNFKEQ. The CDR3 is 15 amino acids. Written as DNA, the CDR3 is TGTGCCAGCAGTCAAGGCGACAGGGGGCTTACTGAAGCTTTCTTT. It yields the protein CASSQGDRGLTEAFF.

This clone was recorded a few times. The chain carries TRBV30 and TRBJ2-7; no firm D call. The CDR3 covers 13 residues. Germline lookup yields CDR1 GTSNPN and CDR2 SVGIG (reference sequence). Trimming took 0 bases from V and 2 from J, leaving 8 bases between them. DNA for the CDR3: TGTGCCTGGAGTGTATCGCAGACCTACGAGCAGTACTTC. It translates to CAWSVSQTYEQYF.

J is TRBJ2-6 and V is TRBV7-9, with 7 positions matching TRBD2. Trimming at V came to 1 base and at J to 0 bases, leaving 3 bases not matched to a gene. CDR1 and CDR2 from the germline V gene are SEHNR and FQNEAQ (reference sequence). CDR3 length: 17 amino acids. The DNA for the CDR3 is TGTGCCAGCAGCTTAGGAGGCGGGAGCTCTGGGGCCAACGTCCTGACTTTC. This gives the protein CASSLGGGSSGANVLTF.

This rearrangement joins TRBV2 to TRBJ2-1; the D gene is possibly TRBD2 (6 bases). The CDR3 runs to 12 residues. Germline loops: CDR1 SNHLY, CDR2 FYNNEI. Trimming cost V 8 bases and J 9 bases, with 14 bases left between them. The CDR3 region has the DNA TGTGCCAGCGGGGATCACGGGGGTGAGCAGTTCTTC. Encoded protein: CASGDHGGEQFF.

DNA of the CDR3: TGTGCCAGCAGCGTAAGGGACAGGGCTGGAAACACCATATATTTT. Translated: CASSVRDRAGNTIYF. The gene calls are TRBV9 and TRBJ1-3; 9 bases agree with TRBD1. V was pared by 1 base and J by 2 bases, with 1 base of the junction left unmatched. There are 15 residues in the CDR3. The germline gives CDR1 SGDLS, CDR2 YYNGEE.

This clone showed up just a few times. The chain links TRBV7-2 to TRBJ1-5; the D is unclear. The V gene lost 1 base and the J gene lost 0 bases, with 10 bases spanning the gap. The CDR3 has 16 residues. Germline V CDR1 and CDR2: SGHTA, FQGNSA. The CDR3 coding sequence is TGTGCCAGCAGCTTAGTATCGGGTTTTAGCAATCAGCCCCAGCATTTT. Amino acid sequence: CASSLVSGFSNQPQHF.

The chain combines TRBV7-9 with TRBJ2-5, with a weak D call TRBD1 (6 bases). Germline V gene lookup returns CDR1 SEHNR and CDR2 FQNEAQ (reference sequence). The CDR3 runs to 15 residues. Trimming removed 5 bases at V and 9 bases at J, with 22 bases between. The CDR3 sequence is CASSLTGTTRESQYF. The CDR3 DNA reads TGTGCCAGCAGCCTCACAGGGACCACCCGCGAGTCCCAGTACTTC.

This clone was detected a few times. This chain links TRBV2 with TRBJ2-1; a possible D gene is TRBD2 (5 bases). Trimming cost V 1 base and J 4 bases, with 8 bases left between them. Germline V gene sequence: CDR1 SNHLY, CDR2 FYNNEI. This CDR3 spans 14 amino acids. The DNA of the CDR3 is TGTGCCAGCAGTGAAGGGACTGGTTACAATGAGCAGTTCTTC. The encoded protein is CASSEGTGYNEQFF.

The V and J genes are TRBV10-3 and TRBJ2-1, with D uncertain. CDR1 ENHRY and CDR2 SYGVKD come from the germline V gene. Trimming removed 8 bases from V and 9 bases from J, with 14 bases in between. CDR3 size: 12 residues. The CDR3 bases are TGTGCCATCGACTCTGCCGTGGGTGAGCAGTTCTTC. It encodes CAIDSAVGEQFF.

V gene TRBV5-6 combines with J gene TRBJ1-3; D gene unclear. Trimming stripped 1 base from V and 1 base from J, with 6 bases between. Germline CDR1 reads SGHDT; CDR2 reads YYEEEE. The CDR3 runs 14 residues. The CDR3 loop reads CASSLSGSGNTIYF. The CDR3 nucleotides read TGTGCCAGCAGCTTGTCAGGTTCTGGAAACACCATATATTTT.

V usage is TRBV21-1 and J usage is TRBJ2-1; the table's D call of TRBD2 was not tested on the DNA. TRBV21-1 is termed a pseudogene. The CDR3 contains 18 residues. DNA of the CDR3: TGTGCCAGCAGCAAAGAGGCTACTAGCGGGGAAGTTAACAATGAGCAGTTCTTC. Its translation: CASSKEATSGEVNNEQFF.

The rearrangement joins TRBV7-6 to TRBJ2-5; possible D gene TRBD1, 6 bases. Germline V lookup: CDR1 SGHVS, CDR2 FNYEAQ. Trimming cost V 1 base and J 3 bases, with 15 bases left between them. CDR3 length: 16 residues. The CDR3 protein is CASSLVASGVKETQYF. CDR3 nucleotides: TGTGCCAGCAGCTTAGTAGCGTCAGGGGTCAAAGAGACCCAGTACTTC.

The chain uses TRBV7-3 and TRBJ2-3; 10 positions agree with TRBD1. J lost 4 bases, V lost 5 bases, and 3 bases had no gene match. The germline V gene encodes CDR1 SGHTA and CDR2 FQGTGA. The CDR3 extends over 14 amino acids. The CDR3 DNA is TGTGCCAGCAGCCTCGGACAGGGGGCAGATACGCAGTATTTT. Amino acid sequence: CASSLGQGADTQYF.

This clone was counted only a few times. CDR3 protein: CASSSRQGSGNTIYF. The CDR3 nucleotides read TGTGCCAGCAGCTCCAGACAGGGTTCTGGAAACACCATATATTTT. The chain recombines TRBV6-6 with TRBJ1-3, with TRBD1 identical over 7 bases. Losses at the gene ends were 6 bases for V and 1 base for J; bases not matched to a gene: 6. Per the germline V gene, CDR1 is MNHNY and CDR2 is SVGAGI (reference sequence). This CDR3 has 15 residues.

The V call is TRBV4-1, the J call TRBJ1-2; 9 nucleotides match TRBD1. V trimming: 0 bases; J trimming: 5 bases; junction bases outside the gene matches: 4. The CDR3 sequence is 15 residues long. Germline V gene sequence: CDR1 MGHRA, CDR2 YSYEKL. CDR3 coding DNA: TGCGCCAGCAGCCAAGATTCACAGGGGGCTTATGGCTACACCTTC. Translated: CASSQDSQGAYGYTF.

The CDR3 sequence: CASRDRTGGHEKLFF. CDR3 nucleotides: TGTGCCAGCAGGGACCGGACAGGGGGGCATGAAAAACTGTTTTTT. J is TRBJ1-4 and V is TRBV6-5, with 10 bases aligning to TRBD1. There are 15 residues in the CDR3. Trimming cost V 6 bases and J 6 bases; bases outside gene matches: 7. Germline CDR1 is MNHEY and CDR2 is SVGAGI.

V and J are TRBV4-3 and TRBJ2-5, with 10 bases aligning to TRBD1. Trimming removed 4 bases from V and 4 bases from J; junction bases left unmatched: 3. This CDR3 contains 14 residues. Germline V gene data show CDR1 as LGHNA and CDR2 as YSLEER. The CDR3 region is CASSRGQGTETQYF. The CDR3 DNA reads TGCGCCAGCAGCCGGGGACAGGGGACAGAGACCCAGTACTTC.

The chain joins TRBV21-1 to TRBJ1-2; the table assigns TRBD1, which was not confirmed against the DNA. TRBV21-1 is a known pseudogene. This CDR3 has 18 residues. The DNA for the CDR3 is TGTGCCAGCAAAAAATGCGCAGATCTCAGGGTTGCTAACTATGGCTACACCTTC. It is translated as CASKKCADLRVANYGYTF.

The gene calls are TRBV29-1 and TRBJ2-5; 12 bases fit TRBD1. The CDR3 contains 14 residues. The germline gives CDR1 SQVTM, CDR2 ANQGSEA. The junction had 5 bases not matched to a gene; V was cut back by 4 bases and J by 5 bases. The chain's CDR3 is CSVGGQGALETQYF. CDR3 nucleotides: TGCAGCGTTGGGGGACAGGGGGCGTTGGAGACCCAGTACTTC.

The chain couples TRBV6-1 to TRBJ1-2, with TRBD1 as a possible D gene (6 bases). Germline V lookup: CDR1 MNHNS, CDR2 SASEGT. V was pared by 1 base and J by 6 bases, with 15 bases between. The CDR3 is 15 amino acids. The CDR3 region has the DNA TGTGCCAGCAGTGAAGGAGACAGGAGGACGGATGGCTACACCTTC. Residues: CASSEGDRRTDGYTF.

The chain joins TRBV5-1 to TRBJ2-3; 14 bases fit TRBD2. From germline, CDR1 is SGHRS and CDR2 YFSETQ. The CDR3 runs to 18 residues. With 1 base clipped from V and 2 bases from J, the junction kept 6 bases outside the gene matches. The CDR3 nucleotides read TGCGCCAGCAGCTTGCCCGGGACTAGCGGGGGCCTCACAGATACGCAGTATTTT. It is translated as CASSLPGTSGGLTDTQYF.

The chain combines TRBV4-3 with TRBJ2-1; TRBD2 aligns across 8 bases. The germline V gene encodes CDR1 LGHNA and CDR2 YSLEER. After removal of 0 bases from V and 2 bases from J, the junction contained 12 bases not matched to a gene. This CDR3 contains 19 residues. The CDR3 DNA reads as TGCGCCAGCAGCCAAGAATGGCGGGAGGCTCCCGATACCTACAATGAGCAGTTCTTC. Protein product: CASSQEWREAPDTYNEQFF.

The chain links TRBV19 to TRBJ1-1; 7 bases are a match to TRBD1. The CDR3 has 14 amino acids. V lost 7 bases, J lost 1 base, and 6 bases stayed unmatched. The V gene's germline CDR1 is LNHDA and CDR2 SQIVND (reference sequence). The CDR3 coding sequence is TGTGCCAGTATAGGGGACAGATCGAACACTGAAGCTTTCTTT. Protein: CASIGDRSNTEAFF.

As for this clone: The sample carries other DNA sequences with the same CDR3. The chain carries TRBV6-1 and TRBJ2-7; 11 bases are a match to TRBD1. The CDR3 is 15 residues long. Losses at the gene ends were 6 bases for V and 3 bases for J; bases not matched to a gene: 7. Germline V lookup: CDR1 MNHNS, CDR2 SASEGT. The CDR3: CASSPPGTGGYEQYF. The CDR3 DNA follows: TGTGCCAGCAGCCCTCCCGGGACAGGGGGCTACGAGCAGTACTTC.

In this sample, this clone turned up a few times. V usage is TRBV6-1 and J usage is TRBJ1-2; D may be TRBD1 (6 bases). CDR1 and CDR2 from the germline V gene are MNHNS and SASEGT. V lost 3 bases and J 6 bases, leaving 11 bases between the germline ends. This CDR3 contains 13 residues. In DNA form, the CDR3 reads TGTGCCAGCAGTGAGATACAGGGACATGGCTACACCTTC. It is translated as CASSEIQGHGYTF.

This clone showed up just once. This chain links TRBV6-5 with TRBJ1-6; 7 positions agree with TRBD1. Losses at the gene ends were 6 bases for V and 7 bases for J; bases not matched to a gene: 3. Germline CDR1 MNHEY, CDR2 SVGAGI. The CDR3 is 13 amino acids. The CDR3 region is CASRGQTNSPLHF. CDR3 bases: TGTGCCAGCAGGGGACAGACCAATTCACCCCTCCACTTT.

The chain has TRBV9 and TRBJ2-3, with 14 bases identical to TRBD2. CDR1 SGDLS and CDR2 YYNGEE come from the germline V gene. There are 18 residues in the CDR3. J gave up 4 bases and V 4 bases, and 11 bases lay outside the gene matches. CDR3 amino acids: CASSSPGTSGSMPDTQYF. CDR3 bases: TGTGCCAGCAGCTCCCCTGGGACTAGCGGGAGTATGCCAGATACGCAGTATTTT.